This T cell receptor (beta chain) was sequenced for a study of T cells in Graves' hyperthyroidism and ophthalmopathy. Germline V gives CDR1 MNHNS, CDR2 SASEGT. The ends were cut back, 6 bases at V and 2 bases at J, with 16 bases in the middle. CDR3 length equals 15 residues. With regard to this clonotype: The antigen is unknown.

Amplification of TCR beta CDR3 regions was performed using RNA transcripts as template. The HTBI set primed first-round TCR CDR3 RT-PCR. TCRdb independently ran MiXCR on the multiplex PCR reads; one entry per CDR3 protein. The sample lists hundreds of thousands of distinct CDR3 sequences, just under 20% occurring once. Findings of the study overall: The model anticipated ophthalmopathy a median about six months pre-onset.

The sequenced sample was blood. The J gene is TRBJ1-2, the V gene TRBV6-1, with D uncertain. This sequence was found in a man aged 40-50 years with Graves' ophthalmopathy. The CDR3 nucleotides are TGTGCCAGCAGGCCGGCCGGCCGGACGAACTATGGCTACACCTTC. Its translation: CASRPAGRTNYGYTF.